A single sample is the source of the 23 T cell receptor beta chains below, sequenced in a study of vaccination and CD4 T cells after COVID-19. Sequenced with the Oncomine TCR Beta short-read assay was DNA taken from cultured CD4+ T cells. In TCRdb, the PCR reads were re-called with MiXCR into one record per CDR3 protein. Among 20,000 or so distinct CDR3 sequences listed, about a third were seen once. Time point here: late sampling 161 to 241 days after vaccination in three convalescent patients. Treatment denoted: roughly 11-day PBMC culture with coronavirus spike peptide pools or control peptides (ViraFEST assay). These receptors' targets are unknown. This specimen was CD4+ T cells from blood, cultured in vitro, taken about 7 months after SARS-CoV-2 vaccination. Every receptor here comes from a human donor who had recovered from COVID-19.

The chain combines TRBV27 with TRBJ2-1; TRBD2 matches at 9 bases. There are 14 residues in the CDR3. CDR1 MNHEY and CDR2 SMNVEV come from the germline V gene (reference sequence). V dropped 3 bases and J dropped 4; count of bases not matched to a gene: 1. The CDR3 nucleotides read TGTGCCAGCAGTTTTAGCGGGAGATACAATGAGCAGTTCTTC. Protein product: CASSFSGRYNEQFF.

Concerning this clonotype: This clone may be a read error of a much larger clone one base away. The chain's CDR3 is CASTPGQGTGTQYF. CDR3 DNA: TGTGCCAGCACCCCGGGACAGGGAACAGGTACGCAGTATTTT. The V call is TRBV7-2, the J call TRBJ2-3, with TRBD1 identical over 9 bases. The length of the CDR3 is 14 residues. Germline CDR1 is SGHTA and CDR2 is FQGNSA.

The chain employs TRBV5-4 and TRBJ2-7, with 11 bases identical to TRBD2. Per germline, CDR1 SGHNT and CDR2 YYREEE (reference sequence). The V gene end was trimmed by 4 bases and the J gene end by 6 bases; junction bases not matched to a gene: 6. CDR3 length: 14 amino acids. This chain's CDR3 is CASSPTSGSVEQYF. CDR3 sequence (DNA): TGTGCCAGCAGCCCTACTAGCGGGAGTGTCGAGCAGTACTTC.

This clonotype was seen a few times. This rearrangement joins TRBV7-9 to TRBJ2-5, with 10 nucleotides matching TRBD2. The CDR3 contains 16 residues. Germline CDR1 SEHNR, CDR2 FQNEAQ (reference sequence). V was clipped by 4 bases and J by 3 bases; unmatched bases: 8. CDR3 sequence: CASSYSYTSGEETQYF. In DNA form, the CDR3 reads TGTGCCAGCAGCTATAGCTACACTAGCGGGGAAGAGACCCAGTACTTC.

The chain links TRBV19 to TRBJ2-7, with 8 bases identical to TRBD1. CDR3 length equals 13 residues. J was trimmed by 6 bases and V by 4 bases; bases with no gene match: 5. Per germline, CDR1 LNHDA and CDR2 SQIVND (reference sequence). The chain's CDR3 is CASSTDRVGEQYF. CDR3 in DNA: TGTGCCAGTAGTACGGACAGGGTCGGCGAGCAGTACTTC.

This chain joins TRBV12-3 or TRBV12-4 and TRBJ1-5; D unclear. The CDR3 loop spans 14 amino acids. Trimming pared 1 base from V and 0 bases from J, leaving 4 bases between. This CDR3 is CASSLDGSNQPQHF. The CDR3, as DNA: TGTGCCAGCAGTTTAGACGGTAGCAATCAGCCCCAGCATTTT.

This chain connects TRBV6-5 to TRBJ1-3, with D hard to call. Germline values: CDR1 MNHEY, CDR2 SVGAGI. The V end lost 5 bases, the J end lost 2 bases, and 13 bases lay between the germline ends. The CDR3 is made up of 15 amino acids. CDR3 DNA: TGTGCCAGCAGTGGATTCAGAGGGACTGGAAACACCATATATTTT. This gives the protein CASSGFRGTGNTIYF.

This clonotype was recorded a few times. DNA of the CDR3: TGCAGTGCTAGCTTTACGCTTGAGCAGTTCTTC. Translation: CSASFTLEQFF. The V and J genes are TRBV20-1 and TRBJ2-1; the D is unclear. The CDR3 consists of 11 residues. Trimming cost V 3 bases and J 9 bases, with 9 bases left between them. CDR1 is DFQATT and CDR2 is SNEGSKA in the germline V gene (reference sequence).

This sequence joins TRBV27 and TRBJ1-1; weak D call: TRBD1 (5 bases). The CDR3 loop spans 14 amino acids. V dropped 6 bases and J dropped 4 bases, with 15 bases sitting between them. Looked up from germline, CDR1 is MNHEY and CDR2 is SMNVEV (reference sequence). CDR3: CASRSRGQRTEAFF. In DNA, the CDR3 is TGTGCCAGCAGGTCTCGGGGCCAGCGCACTGAAGCTTTCTTT.

This clonotype was seen a handful of times. J is TRBJ2-2 and V is TRBV20-1; the D call may be TRBD1 or TRBD2 (5 bases each). Germline V gene lookup returns CDR1 DFQATT and CDR2 SNEGSKA (reference sequence). This CDR3 is built from 15 residues. V was clipped by 5 bases and J by 2 bases, with 15 bases between them. For the CDR3, the DNA is TGCAGTGCTCCTGCCTCGGGACCCAACACCGGGGAGCTGTTTTTT. Translation gives CSAPASGPNTGELFF.

This chain joins TRBV18 and TRBJ2-7; D is uncertain. V was trimmed by 3 bases and J by 3 bases, leaving 6 bases between them. CDR3 length equals 12 residues. In germline, CDR1 is KGHSH, CDR2 LQKENI. As DNA, the CDR3 is TGTGCCAGCTCACCGGCCAACTACGAGCAGTACTTC. Translating gives CASSPANYEQYF. Supplemented by reference TRBV18 and TRBJ2-7, the full variable domain reads NAGVMQNPRHLVRRRGQEARLRCSPMKGHSHVYWYRQLPEEGLKFMVYLQKENIIDESGMPKERFSAEFPKEGPSILRIQQVVRGDSAAYFCASSPANYEQYFGPGTRLTVT.

The rearrangement uses TRBV20-1 and TRBJ1-6; the match to TRBD1 covers 7 bases. Germline V lookup: CDR1 DFQATT, CDR2 SNEGSKA (reference sequence). The CDR3 has 19 amino acids. J lost 2 bases, V lost 7 bases, and 20 bases had no gene match. The CDR3 region has the DNA TGCAGTGTTACTTCGGACAGGACTAACCGTGGGGCCTATAATTCACCCCTCCACTTT. It yields the protein CSVTSDRTNRGAYNSPLHF.

V gene TRBV7-2 combines with J gene TRBJ2-7; 10 bases are shared with TRBD1. Germline V CDR1 and CDR2: SGHTA, FQGNSA. With 5 bases clipped from V and 1 base from J, the junction kept 5 bases outside the gene matches. This CDR3 contains 15 residues. This CDR3 reads CASSPRQGASYEQYF. CDR3 nucleotides: TGTGCCAGCAGCCCGAGACAGGGGGCTTCCTACGAGCAGTACTTC.

In this sample, this clonotype turned up a few times. V gene TRBV20-1 combines with J gene TRBJ2-5; the match to TRBD2 covers 9 bases. V trimming: 5 bases; J trimming: 4 bases; junction bases outside the gene matches: 17. The germline V gene encodes CDR1 DFQATT and CDR2 SNEGSKA (reference sequence). The CDR3 is 17 residues long. This chain's CDR3 is CSAAKEDSGSPRETQYF. For the CDR3, the DNA is TGCAGTGCTGCTAAGGAGGATAGCGGGAGTCCTCGAGAGACCCAGTACTTC.

The chain uses TRBV7-2 and TRBJ2-5, with 11 bases identical to TRBD2. CDR3 length equals 15 residues. The trim removed 1 base at V and 5 bases at J, leaving 3 bases unmatched. The V gene's germline CDR1 is SGHTA and CDR2 FQGNSA. The CDR3 DNA follows: TGTGCCAGCAGCTTAGGGTCTAGCGGGAGGGAGACCCAGTACTTC. It encodes CASSLGSSGRETQYF.

By frequency in the sample, this clonotype is medium-sized. This sequence joins TRBV7-9 and TRBJ2-2; D unresolved. From germline, CDR1 is SEHNR and CDR2 FQNEAQ (reference sequence). There are 14 residues in the CDR3. With 3 bases removed from V and 6 bases from J, the gap between germline ends came to 11 bases. The CDR3, as DNA: TGTGCCAGCAGCTTTGTAGATAGGGCCGGGGAGCTGTTTTTT. Protein product: CASSFVDRAGELFF.

This clonotype was observed a handful of times. The genes are TRBV6-4 and TRBJ2-3; 7 bases map to TRBD2. Germline CDR1 reads MRHNA; CDR2 reads SNTAGT. CDR3 length equals 15 residues. Losses at the gene ends were 2 bases for V and 1 base for J; bases not matched to a gene: 3. The CDR3 loop is CASSDGAGGTDTQYF. The CDR3 coding sequence is TGTGCCAGCAGTGACGGGGCGGGAGGCACAGATACGCAGTATTTT.

The genes are TRBV11-2 and TRBJ1-2; D perhaps matches TRBD1 (5 bases). V lost 3 bases to trimming and J lost 7 bases, with 9 bases between them. This CDR3 is built from 12 residues. The germline CDR1 and CDR2 sequences are SGHAT and FQNNGV. Written as DNA, the CDR3 is TGTGCCAGCAGCTTTGGCAGGGTTGGCTACACCTTC. This sequence encodes CASSFGRVGYTF.

The chain joins TRBV28 to TRBJ2-1; no firm D call. V dropped 3 bases and J dropped 4 bases, with 10 bases sitting between them. The V gene's germline CDR1 is MDHEN and CDR2 SYDVKM. The CDR3 extends over 14 amino acids. For the CDR3, the DNA is TGTGCCAGCAGTTTGGTCCAGACTTACAATGAGCAGTTCTTC. It codes for CASSLVQTYNEQFF.

This clonotype occurred a few times. The chain links TRBV20-1 to TRBJ2-7; tentative D call: TRBD1 (5 bases). The V gene's germline CDR1 is DFQATT and CDR2 SNEGSKA (reference sequence). Trimming removed 3 bases at V and 4 bases at J, with 13 bases between. The length of the CDR3 is 13 residues. The CDR3 loop is CSASSQVRYEQYF. Written as DNA, the CDR3 is TGCAGTGCTAGTTCACAGGTACGGTACGAGCAGTACTTC.

V is TRBV7-2 and J is TRBJ2-7, with TRBD1 identical over 7 bases. The CDR3 contains 12 residues. The germline gives CDR1 SGHTA, CDR2 FQGNSA. The V segment lost 5 bases and the J segment 6 bases; nucleotides outside the gene matches: 4. CDR3 coding DNA: TGTGCCAGCAGCCAGGGGGTTCTCGAGCAGTACTTC. It yields the protein CASSQGVLEQYF.

The V gene is TRBV20-1, the J gene TRBJ1-4; the D gene is possibly TRBD1 (6 bases). CDR3 length equals 13 residues. Germline assignment: CDR1 DFQATT and CDR2 SNEGSKA (reference sequence). V was trimmed by 3 bases and J by 7 bases, leaving 12 bases between them. The CDR3 DNA sequence: TGCAGTGCTAGCACACAGGGCGGTGAAAAACTGTTTTTT. Translated, it gives CSASTQGGEKLFF.

This clonotype was counted only a few times. The V and J genes are TRBV28 and TRBJ2-7, with 9 positions matching TRBD2. CDR3 length: 16 amino acids. Germline CDR1 MDHEN, CDR2 SYDVKM. Trimming cost V 2 bases and J 6 bases; bases outside gene matches: 11. Here the CDR3 reads CASSLGGPGLASEQYF. The CDR3 coding sequence is TGTGCCAGCAGTTTAGGGGGTCCGGGACTAGCTTCCGAGCAGTACTTC.